What follows are 24 T cell receptor beta chains derived from one specimen sequenced in a study of OX40 agonist ivuxolimab in advanced cancers. Generated by immunoSEQ multiplex PCR, the TCRdb table keeps only in-frame clones and is missing some. The data show some 86,000 clones, about 85% seen once. This specimen consisted of CD4+ or CD8+ T cells sorted from blood, obtained in a trial of the OX40 agonist ivuxolimab. The receptor source for this set is an adult with an advanced solid tumor such as melanoma, head and neck, liver or kidney cancer.

V and J are TRBV19 and TRBJ1-5, with D perhaps TRBD1 (5 bases). Per the germline V gene, CDR1 is LNHDA and CDR2 is SQIVND (reference sequence). CDR3 length: 17 amino acids. V lost 6 bases to trimming and J lost 9 bases, with 27 bases between them. The CDR3 DNA follows: TGTGCCAGTAGGGGACTTCAGGGACGCCTGCAGGGTCGGCCCCAGCATTTT. The encoded protein is CASRGLQGRLQGRPQHF.

This chain joins TRBV7-2 and TRBJ2-3; D call uncertain. This CDR3 has 11 residues. Trimming took off 3 bases at V and 3 bases at J, with 1 base between the two ends. Germline values: CDR1 SGHTA, CDR2 FQGNSA. The DNA of the CDR3 is TGTGCCAGCAGCTTTACAGATACGCAGTATTTT. Amino acid sequence: CASSFTDTQYF.

This chain joins TRBV10-1 and TRBJ2-7; D may be TRBD2 (7 bases). With 3 bases removed from V and 5 bases from J, the gap between germline ends came to 14 bases. Germline CDR1 WNHNN, CDR2 SYGVQD (reference sequence). The CDR3 sequence is 14 residues long. This CDR3 reads CASSEGGGGHEQYF. In nucleotides, the CDR3 is TGCGCCAGCAGTGAAGGTGGGGGGGGGCACGAGCAGTACTTC.

The chain employs TRBV27 and TRBJ2-3, with D perhaps TRBD1 (5 bases). The CDR3 spans 16 residues. CDR1 and CDR2 from the germline V gene are MNHEY and SMNVEV (reference sequence). Trimming took off 6 bases at V and 4 bases at J, with 20 bases between the two ends. This CDR3 reads CASSDPSFGAADTQYF. CDR3 nucleotides: TGTGCCAGCAGCGATCCCAGTTTTGGGGCGGCAGATACGCAGTATTTT.

This clone was seen a few times. The rearrangement links TRBV19 to TRBJ1-4, with 10 bases that match TRBD1. V dropped 6 bases and J dropped 8; count of bases not matched to a gene: 6. The germline gives CDR1 LNHDA, CDR2 SQIVND (reference sequence). The CDR3 contains 14 residues. CDR3 sequence reads: CASRRQGAGEKLFF. The CDR3 DNA reads as TGTGCCAGTAGACGACAGGGGGCGGGAGAAAAACTGTTTTTT. The full variable domain, in which reference TRBV19 and TRBJ1-4 provide the parts outside the CDR3, is DGGITQSPKYLFRKEGQNVTLSCEQNLNHDAMYWYRQDPGQGLRLIYYSQIVNDFQKGDIAEGYSVSREKKESFPLTVTSAQKNPTAFYLCASRRQGAGEKLFFGSGTQLSVL.

The chain uses TRBV28 and TRBJ1-2; the D is unclear. This CDR3 has 14 amino acids. CDR1 and CDR2 from the germline V gene are MDHEN and SYDVKM. Trimming took off 3 bases at V and 2 bases at J, with 10 bases between the two ends. CDR3 protein: CASSFPASNYGYTF. The CDR3 DNA follows: TGTGCCAGCAGTTTTCCGGCCAGCAACTATGGCTACACCTTC.

V usage is TRBV27 and J usage is TRBJ2-1; 9 nucleotides align to TRBD2. The trim removed 5 bases at V and 3 bases at J, leaving 5 bases unmatched. This CDR3 contains 15 residues. The germline gives CDR1 MNHEY, CDR2 SMNVEV (reference sequence). The CDR3 loop is CASSPRTSVYNEQFF. The CDR3 DNA sequence: TGTGCCAGCAGTCCTCGGACTAGCGTCTACAATGAGCAGTTCTTC.

The J gene is TRBJ2-7, the V gene TRBV4-1; D is unresolved. V dropped 3 bases and J dropped 0 bases, with 9 bases sitting between them. Looked up from germline, CDR1 is MGHRA and CDR2 is YSYEKL. The CDR3 totals 14 residues. The CDR3 protein is CASSQAEISYEQYF. CDR3 DNA: TGCGCCAGCAGCCAGGCTGAGATCTCCTACGAGCAGTACTTC.

The chain employs TRBV7-3 and TRBJ2-1, with D tentatively TRBD2 (6 bases). Looked up from germline, CDR1 is SGHTA and CDR2 is FQGTGA. CDR3 length: 13 amino acids. Trimming shortened V by 5 bases and J by 7 bases, and 12 bases separated the two germline ends. The CDR3 sequence: CASSPPTSNEQFF. The CDR3 nucleotides read TGTGCCAGCAGCCCCCCGACTAGTAATGAGCAGTTCTTC.

The chain links TRBV7-2 to TRBJ2-1; D might be TRBD2 (5 bases). CDR1 is SGHTA, CDR2 FQGNSA, per germline. The V and J ends lost 0 bases and 0 bases respectively, with 6 bases between them. The CDR3 sequence is 15 residues long. CDR3 coding DNA: TGTGCCAGCAGCTTAGCGGCGGGCTCCTACAATGAGCAGTTCTTC. This translates into CASSLAAGSYNEQFF.

J is TRBJ2-1 and V is TRBV19, with 11 bases that match TRBD2. The CDR3 consists of 18 residues. With 7 bases clipped from V and 6 bases from J, the junction kept 17 bases outside the gene matches. CDR1 is LNHDA and CDR2 is SQIVND in the germline V gene (reference sequence). The CDR3 is CASNPSRILAGVRNEQFF. CDR3 nucleotides: TGTGCCAGTAACCCTTCCCGAATACTAGCGGGAGTTCGCAATGAGCAGTTCTTC.

V and J are TRBV30 and TRBJ2-2, with no clear D. V lost 2 bases to trimming and J lost 2 bases, with 6 bases between them. Germline V gene data show CDR1 as GTSNPN and CDR2 as SVGIG (reference sequence). This CDR3 contains 13 residues. The CDR3 protein is CAWSLVNTGELFF. The CDR3 nucleotides read TGTGCCTGGAGTTTAGTAAACACCGGGGAGCTGTTTTTT.

This chain connects TRBV7-9 to TRBJ2-1; D gene uncertain. V was cut by 2 bases and J by 9 bases, with 11 bases left in between. Germline CDR1 and CDR2: SEHNR and FQNEAQ (reference sequence). This CDR3 region has 13 residues. Written as DNA, the CDR3 is TGTGCCAGCAGCTTATTGGGCGGTGGTGAGCAGTTCTTC. Residues: CASSLLGGGEQFF.

The chain employs TRBV7-9 and TRBJ2-5; TRBD2 aligns across 7 bases. Germline V gives CDR1 SEHNR, CDR2 FQNEAQ (reference sequence). This CDR3 has 14 residues. V gave up 5 bases and J gave up 4 bases; unmatched junction bases: 7. This CDR3 reads CASSPGLPRETQYF. CDR3 sequence (DNA): TGTGCCAGCAGCCCGGGACTACCGAGAGAGACCCAGTACTTC. Together with reference TRBV7-9 and TRBJ2-5, the CDR3 gives the full variable domain: DTGVSQNPRHKITKRGQNVTFRCDPISEHNRLYWYRQTLGQGPEFLTYFQNEAQLEKSRLLSDRFSAERPKGSFSTLEIQRTEQGDSAMYLCASSPGLPRETQYFGPGTRLLVL.

The CDR3 here is CASSSFRDIQETQYF. The CDR3 DNA sequence: TGCGCCAGCAGTTCGTTCCGGGACATCCAAGAGACCCAGTACTTC. The rearrangement uses TRBV5-1 and TRBJ2-5; D perhaps matches TRBD1 (6 bases). Between the trimmed V and J ends, which lost 5 bases and 1 base, there was a span of 15 bases. Germline assignment: CDR1 SGHRS and CDR2 YFSETQ. The CDR3 runs 15 residues.

The CDR3 coding sequence is TGCGCCAGCAGCTTGCAGGGGCGAGAGACCCAGTACTTC. This translates into CASSLQGRETQYF. The chain combines TRBV5-1 with TRBJ2-5; perhaps TRBD1 as D (6 bases). This CDR3 has 13 amino acids. CDR1 is SGHRS and CDR2 is YFSETQ in the germline V gene. V was trimmed by 1 base and J by 4 bases, leaving 8 bases between them. Based on the CDR3 plus reference TRBV5-1 and TRBJ2-5, the full variable domain is KAGVTQTPRYLIKTRGQQVTLSCSPISGHRSVSWYQQTPGQGLQFLFEYFSETQRNKGNFPGRFSGRQFSNSRSEMNVSTLELGDSALYLCASSLQGRETQYFGPGTRLLVL.

The chain has TRBV9 and TRBJ2-7, with TRBD2 as a possible D gene (5 bases). The germline V gene encodes CDR1 SGDLS and CDR2 YYNGEE. The CDR3 extends over 13 amino acids. The V gene lost 2 bases and the J gene lost 5 bases, with 11 bases spanning the gap. The CDR3 DNA is TGTGCCAGCAGCGTCGGGATGGACGACGAGCAGTACTTC. Encoded protein: CASSVGMDDEQYF.

This clone was detected only once. V usage is TRBV7-8 and J usage is TRBJ1-2; D is unclear. The V end lost 5 bases, the J end lost 3 bases, and 22 bases lay between the germline ends. The CDR3 totals 17 residues. Germline-derived CDR1 and CDR2 are SGHVS and FQNEAQ. For the CDR3, the DNA is TGTGCCAGCAGCCGACTAGCGAGCCGGTCGGCGGACTATGGCTACACCTTC. This gives the protein CASSRLASRSADYGYTF. Complete variable domain (other parts from reference TRBV7-8 and TRBJ1-2): GAGVSQSPRYKVAKRGQDVALRCDPISGHVSLFWYQQALGQGPEFLTYFQNEAQLDKSGLPSDRFFAERPEGSVSTLKIQRTQQEDSAVYLCASSRLASRSADYGYTFGSGTRLTVV.

The chain combines TRBV4-1 with TRBJ1-1, with unresolved D. With 2 bases removed from V and 3 bases from J, the gap between germline ends came to 7 bases. Germline lookup yields CDR1 MGHRA and CDR2 YSYEKL. This CDR3 spans 13 amino acids. This CDR3 is CASSQSADTEAFF. In DNA, the CDR3 is TGCGCCAGCAGCCAATCAGCGGACACTGAAGCTTTCTTT.

The chain couples TRBV9 to TRBJ2-7; 10 positions match TRBD1. V shed 4 bases and J 6 bases; nucleotides not matched to a gene: 10. This CDR3 region has 15 residues. Germline lookup yields CDR1 SGDLS and CDR2 YYNGEE. CDR3 sequence: CASSPRQGAPREQYF. The CDR3 nucleotides read TGTGCCAGCAGCCCCCGACAGGGGGCGCCTCGCGAGCAGTACTTC.

The chain carries TRBV28 and TRBJ2-7, with no clear D. CDR1 and CDR2 from the germline V gene are MDHEN and SYDVKM. The V end lost 6 bases, the J end lost 3 bases, and 6 bases lay between the germline ends. CDR3 length: 11 amino acids. CDR3 residues: CASSSRYEQYF. DNA for the CDR3: TGTGCCAGCAGCTCCCGCTACGAGCAGTACTTC.

This chain uses TRBV11-3 with TRBJ2-7; no firm D call. The CDR3 runs to 10 residues. Germline CDR1 reads SGHNT; CDR2 reads YENEEA. V lost 5 bases and J 7 bases, leaving 6 bases between the germline ends. The CDR3 DNA sequence: TGTGCCAGCAGCGCCCGGGAGCAGTACTTC. This sequence encodes CASSAREQYF.

This chain connects TRBV6-5 to TRBJ1-3, with D maybe TRBD1 (6 bases). Trimming removed 10 bases from V and 4 bases from J, with 14 bases in between. Germline V CDR1 and CDR2: MNHEY, SVGAGI. This CDR3 spans 13 amino acids. CDR3 DNA sequence: TGTGCCACCAATCCAGGGGACGGAAACACCATATATTTT. This translates into CATNPGDGNTIYF.

V and J are TRBV5-1 and TRBJ2-5; 8 positions match TRBD2. Germline CDR1 SGHRS, CDR2 YFSETQ. The length of the CDR3 is 14 residues. V lost 10 bases and J lost 1; bases outside the gene matches: 9. The CDR3 reads CASHSGGSQETQYF. The CDR3 DNA is TGCGCCTCCCACAGCGGGGGTTCCCAAGAGACCCAGTACTTC.